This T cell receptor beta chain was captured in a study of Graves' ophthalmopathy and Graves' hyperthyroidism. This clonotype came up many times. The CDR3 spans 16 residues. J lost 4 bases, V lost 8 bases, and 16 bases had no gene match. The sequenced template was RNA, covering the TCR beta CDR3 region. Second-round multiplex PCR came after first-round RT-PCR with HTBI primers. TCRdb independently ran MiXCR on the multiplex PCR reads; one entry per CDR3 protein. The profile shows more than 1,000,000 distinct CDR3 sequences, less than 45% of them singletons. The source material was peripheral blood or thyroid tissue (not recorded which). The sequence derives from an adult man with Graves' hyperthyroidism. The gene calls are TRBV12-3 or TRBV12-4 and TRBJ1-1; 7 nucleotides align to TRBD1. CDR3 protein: CASGRGGRGYFTEAFF. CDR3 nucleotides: TGTGCCAGCGGGCGAGGGGGCAGGGGCTATTTCACTGAAGCTTTCTTT.